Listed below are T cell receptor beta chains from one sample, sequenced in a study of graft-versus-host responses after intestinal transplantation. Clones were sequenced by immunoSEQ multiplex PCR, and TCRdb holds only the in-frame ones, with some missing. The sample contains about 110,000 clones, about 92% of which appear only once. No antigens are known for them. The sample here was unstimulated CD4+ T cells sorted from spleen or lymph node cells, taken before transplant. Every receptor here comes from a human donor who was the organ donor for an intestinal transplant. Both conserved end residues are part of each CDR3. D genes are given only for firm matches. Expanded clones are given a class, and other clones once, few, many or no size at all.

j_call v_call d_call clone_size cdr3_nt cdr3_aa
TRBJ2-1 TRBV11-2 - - TGTGCCAGCAGCCTCTTAGGGGGGGTCATCGATGAGCAGTTCTTC CASSLLGGVIDEQFF
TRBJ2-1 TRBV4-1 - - TGCGCCAGCAGCCAAGAAAGCTCGCACAATGAGCAGTTCTTC CASSQESSHNEQFF
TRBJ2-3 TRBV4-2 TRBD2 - TGTGCCAGCAGCCAAGACGGGGGGGAGTACTTAAGTAGCACAGATACGCAGTATTTT CASSQDGGEYLSSTDTQYF
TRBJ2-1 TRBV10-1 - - TGCGCCAGCAGTGACCAGCATGGGGGCAATGAGCAGTTCTTC CASSDQHGGNEQFF
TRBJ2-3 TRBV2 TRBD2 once TGTGCCAGCAGATGGACTAGCGGGGAAATTAGCACAGATACGCAGTATTTT CASRWTSGEISTDTQYF
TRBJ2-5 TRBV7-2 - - TGTGCCAGCAGCTTCGCTGGGCGTCAAGAGACCCAGTACTTC CASSFAGRQETQYF
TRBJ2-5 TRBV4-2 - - TGTGCCAGCAGCCAAGATGGGCTACTTCAAGAGACCCAGTACTTC CASSQDGLLQETQYF
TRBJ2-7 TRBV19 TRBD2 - TGTGCCAGTAACTCCCTCGGGGCGGGGGGCTACGAGCAGTACTTC CASNSLGAGGYEQYF
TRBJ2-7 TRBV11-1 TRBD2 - TGTGCCAGCAGCTTAGCGGGAGGGCCCTACGAGCAGTACTTC CASSLAGGPYEQYF
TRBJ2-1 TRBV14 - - TGTGCCAGCAGCCAAGATCCTACTAGCTCCCTCGATGATGAGCAGTTCTTC CASSQDPTSSLDDEQFF
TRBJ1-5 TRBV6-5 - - TGTGCCAGCATTATACAGGTGGGCAATCAGCCCCAGCATTTT CASIIQVGNQPQHF
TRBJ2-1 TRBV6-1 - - TGTGCCAGCAGTCCCAACTGGGGAGGAGACAATGAGCAGTTCTTC CASSPNWGGDNEQFF
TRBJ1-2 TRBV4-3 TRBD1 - TGCGCCAGCAGCCTACGGACAGGGGACCACTATGGCTACACCTTC CASSLRTGDHYGYTF
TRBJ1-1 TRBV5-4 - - TGTGCCAGCAGCTTCCTCGACCGAAGGAGCACTGAAGCTTTCTTT CASSFLDRRSTEAFF
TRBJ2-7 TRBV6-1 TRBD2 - TGTGCCAGCAGGCCTAGCGGGTTCGGCGAGCAGTACTTC CASRPSGFGEQYF
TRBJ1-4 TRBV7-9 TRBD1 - TGTGCCAGCAGCGTAACCGGGACAGCCTACGGGGTAAATCTGTTTTTT CASSVTGTAYGVNLFF
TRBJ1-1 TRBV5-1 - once TGCGCCAGCAGCCCGGACGGGTGGAAGGGAGCTTTCTTT CASSPDGWKGAFF
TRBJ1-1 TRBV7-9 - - TGTGCCAGCAGCGATACGGGGGTAACAGGGACTGAAGCTTTCTTT CASSDTGVTGTEAFF
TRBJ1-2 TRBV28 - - TGTGCCAGCAGTCCCATCCAATTCCAGACCTATGGCTACACCTTC CASSPIQFQTYGYTF
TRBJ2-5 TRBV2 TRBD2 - TGTGCCAGCAGTGACGGACTAGCGGGAGGTAGTGAGACCCAGTACTTC CASSDGLAGGSETQYF
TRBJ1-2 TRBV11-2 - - TGTGCCAGCAGCCCAGGCCTTAACTATGGCTACACCTTC CASSPGLNYGYTF
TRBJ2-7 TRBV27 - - TGTGCCAGCAGTTATGGTCGCCTCGGAGGAACCTACGAGCAGTACTTC CASSYGRLGGTYEQYF
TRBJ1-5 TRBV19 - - TGTGCCAGTAAAGGCGGCTTGGGCATTAGCAATCAGCCCCAGCATTTT CASKGGLGISNQPQHF
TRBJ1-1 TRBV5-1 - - TGCGCCAGCAGCTTCGAGGGTGTGGCAGCTTTCTTT CASSFEGVAAFF
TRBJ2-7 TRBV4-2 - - TGTGCCAGCAGCTTGGAGGAGGGCCACGAGCAGTACTTC CASSLEEGHEQYF
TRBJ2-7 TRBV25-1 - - TGTGCCAGCAGTGAATCAAGGGGTGGAGAGCAGTACTTC CASSESRGGEQYF